The clone carrying this TCR beta chain was detected only once. The data stem from a study of control samples from healthy donors and cancer patients. Some clones are missing from TCRdb's copy, which holds only in-frame ones; the method was immunoSEQ multiplex PCR. This repertoire shows 120,000 or so clones, approximately 87% found once; its top ten account for around 4%. The CDR3 extends over 14 amino acids. CDR1 and CDR2 from the germline V gene are SGHDT and YYEEEE. The V end was cut by 3 bases, the J end by 2 bases, with 9 bases between. Material: PBMCs. The genes are TRBV5-6 and TRBJ1-5, with no clear D. This TCR was recovered from a woman aged 60 to 75 with lung cancer. CDR3 region: CASSSRGGNQPQHF. The CDR3 bases are TGTGCCAGCAGCTCCAGAGGAGGCAATCAGCCCCAGCATTTT.